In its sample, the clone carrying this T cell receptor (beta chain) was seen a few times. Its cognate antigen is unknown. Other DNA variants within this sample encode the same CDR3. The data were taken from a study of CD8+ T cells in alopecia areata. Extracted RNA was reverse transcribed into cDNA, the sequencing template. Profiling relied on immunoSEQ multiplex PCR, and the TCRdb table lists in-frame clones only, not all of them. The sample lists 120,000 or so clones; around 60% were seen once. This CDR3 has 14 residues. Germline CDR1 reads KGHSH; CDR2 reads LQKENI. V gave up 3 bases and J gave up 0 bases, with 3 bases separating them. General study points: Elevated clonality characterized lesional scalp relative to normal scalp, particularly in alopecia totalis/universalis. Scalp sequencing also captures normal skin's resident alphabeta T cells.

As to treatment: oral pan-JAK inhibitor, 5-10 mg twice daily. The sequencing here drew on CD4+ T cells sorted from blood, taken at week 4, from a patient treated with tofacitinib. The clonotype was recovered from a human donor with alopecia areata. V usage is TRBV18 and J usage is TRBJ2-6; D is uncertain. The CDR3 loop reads CASSPTSGANVLTF. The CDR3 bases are TGTGCCAGCTCACCCACCTCTGGGGCCAACGTCCTGACTTTC.